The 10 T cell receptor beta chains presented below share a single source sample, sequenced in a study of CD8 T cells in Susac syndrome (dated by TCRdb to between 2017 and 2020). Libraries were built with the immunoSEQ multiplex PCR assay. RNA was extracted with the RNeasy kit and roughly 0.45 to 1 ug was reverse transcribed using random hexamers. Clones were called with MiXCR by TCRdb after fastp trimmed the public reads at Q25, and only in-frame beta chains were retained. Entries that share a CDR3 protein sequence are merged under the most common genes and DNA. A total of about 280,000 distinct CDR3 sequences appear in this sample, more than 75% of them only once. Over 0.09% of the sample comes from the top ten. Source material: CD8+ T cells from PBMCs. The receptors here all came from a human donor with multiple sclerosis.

The CDR3 protein is CASSLRGAVYNEQFF. CDR3 nucleotides: TGTGCCAGCAGTTTAAGGGGGGCAGTCTACAATGAGCAGTTCTTC. The V and J genes are TRBV27 and TRBJ2-1, with D possibly being TRBD1 or TRBD2 (6 bases each). The CDR3 runs to 15 residues. Germline V gene sequence: CDR1 MNHEY, CDR2 SMNVEV (reference sequence). Trimming took off 2 bases at V and 3 bases at J, with 11 bases between the two ends.

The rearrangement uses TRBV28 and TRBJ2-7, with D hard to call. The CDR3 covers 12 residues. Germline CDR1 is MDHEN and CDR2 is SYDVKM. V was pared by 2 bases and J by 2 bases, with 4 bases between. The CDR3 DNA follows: TGTGCCAGCAGTTTAGATGCCTACGAGCAGTACTTC. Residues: CASSLDAYEQYF.

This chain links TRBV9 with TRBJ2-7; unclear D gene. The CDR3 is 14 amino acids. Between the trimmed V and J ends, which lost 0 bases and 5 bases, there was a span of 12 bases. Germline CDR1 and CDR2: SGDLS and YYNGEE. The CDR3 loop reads CASSVDGFNHEQYF. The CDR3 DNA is TGTGCCAGCAGCGTAGATGGTTTCAACCACGAGCAGTACTTC.

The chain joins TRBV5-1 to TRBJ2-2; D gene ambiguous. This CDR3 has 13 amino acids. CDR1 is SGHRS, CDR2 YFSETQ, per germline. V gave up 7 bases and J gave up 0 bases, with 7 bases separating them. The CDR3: CASVPPNTGELFF. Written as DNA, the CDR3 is TGCGCCAGCGTCCCCCCGAACACCGGGGAGCTGTTTTTT.

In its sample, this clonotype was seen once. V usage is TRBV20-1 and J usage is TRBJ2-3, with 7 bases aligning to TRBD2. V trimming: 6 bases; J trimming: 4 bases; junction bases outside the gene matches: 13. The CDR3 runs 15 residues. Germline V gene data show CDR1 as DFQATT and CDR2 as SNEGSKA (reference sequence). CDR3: CSALLARESPDTQYF. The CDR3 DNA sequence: TGCAGTGCGCTCCTTGCGCGGGAGTCTCCAGATACGCAGTATTTT.

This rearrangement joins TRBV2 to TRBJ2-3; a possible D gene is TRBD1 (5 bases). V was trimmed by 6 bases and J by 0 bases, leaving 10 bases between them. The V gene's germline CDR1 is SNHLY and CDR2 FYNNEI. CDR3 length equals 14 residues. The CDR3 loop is CASREQGSTDTQYF. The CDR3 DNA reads TGTGCCAGCAGAGAGCAGGGCAGCACAGATACGCAGTATTTT.

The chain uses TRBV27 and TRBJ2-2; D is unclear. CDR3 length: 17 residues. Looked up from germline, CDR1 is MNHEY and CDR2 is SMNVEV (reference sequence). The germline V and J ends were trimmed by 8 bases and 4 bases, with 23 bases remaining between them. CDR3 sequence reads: CASLSNRISRSTGELFF. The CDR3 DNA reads TGTGCCAGCCTCTCGAATCGGATATCGAGGTCCACCGGGGAGCTGTTTTTT.

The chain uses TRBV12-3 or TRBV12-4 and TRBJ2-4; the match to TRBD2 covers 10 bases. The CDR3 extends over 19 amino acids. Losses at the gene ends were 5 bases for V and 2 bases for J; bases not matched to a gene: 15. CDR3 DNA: TGTGCCAGCAGTCCATCCGGGACTAGCGTCTATGGGACCAAAAACATTCAGTACTTC. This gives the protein CASSPSGTSVYGTKNIQYF.

The CDR3 DNA follows: TGTGCCAGTCAACAATCGGCAGGGACCATCAATCAGCCCCAGCATTTT. It is translated as CASQQSAGTINQPQHF. The J gene is TRBJ1-5, the V gene TRBV19, with TRBD1 as a possible D gene (5 bases). CDR1 is LNHDA, CDR2 SQIVND, per germline (reference sequence). Trimming took 8 bases from V and 3 from J, leaving 20 bases between them. This CDR3 is 16 amino acids long.

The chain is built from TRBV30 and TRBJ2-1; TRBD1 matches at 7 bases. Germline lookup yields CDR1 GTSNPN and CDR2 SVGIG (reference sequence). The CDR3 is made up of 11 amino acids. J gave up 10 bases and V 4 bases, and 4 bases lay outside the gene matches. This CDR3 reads CAWIGGPEQFF. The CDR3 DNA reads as TGTGCCTGGATAGGGGGCCCGGAGCAGTTCTTC.